This T cell receptor beta chain is drawn from a study of shared clonotypes between healthy human individuals. A deep-level run was used for the assay. Generated by immunoSEQ multiplex PCR, the TCRdb table keeps only in-frame clones and is missing some. The repertoire includes 700,000 to 950,000 clones, around 96% of them detected once, and less than 0.25% sits in the top ten. Naivety among CD8 cells was defined by CD45RO negativity and positive CCR7 selection, thereby excluding terminally differentiated effector memory CD45RA+ cells. Findings and caveats of the study: The low donor count limited represented genetic and exposure-history diversity.

Germline assignment: CDR1 SGHDT and CDR2 YYEEEE. Trimming left V 2 bases short and J 8 bases short, with 7 bases between. CDR3 length: 11 amino acids. This clone was seen a single time. What it binds is not known. In the same sample, other DNA sequences code for this CDR3. The clonotype originates from a man aged 25 to 40 in good health. The chain couples TRBV5-6 to TRBJ1-1; possibly TRBD1 for D (6 bases). The sample comprised naive CD8+ T cells sorted from blood. The CDR3 DNA is TGTGCCAGCAGCTTAGGACAGGAAGCTTTCTTT. Its translation is CASSLGQEAFF.